This T cell receptor (beta chain) was documented in a study of shared T cell receptors in the human thymus. This clone was observed a handful of times. The repertoire was sequenced with immunoSEQ multiplex PCR; TCRdb's copy has only in-frame clones and lacks some. The sample lists approximately 760,000 clones, 80% to 90% occurring once. Trimming took 10 bases from V and 5 from J; bases not matched to a gene: 5. The CDR3 has 12 residues. Looked up from germline, CDR1 is MGHRA and CDR2 is YSYEKL. The sample was also linked to a second study, of human thymus T cells. That paper adds: Resections from corrective heart surgery supplied the thymus tissue. Apparent bias marked the V and J gene usage of thymic and blood repertoires. Overlap was high between thymic repertoires from unrelated individuals, as reported in related research.

Sequenced sample: thymocytes. This chain connects TRBV4-1 to TRBJ2-4; 7 bases line up with TRBD1. The origin of this receptor is a girl under two years old with a congenital heart defect. This chain's CDR3 is CATRDRENIQYF. The DNA for the CDR3 is TGCGCCACACGGGACAGAGAAAACATTCAGTACTTC.